This TCR beta chain is drawn from a study of blood T cell repertoires in COVID-19. Study at large: Samples taken during acute and convalescent COVID-19 were collected in the United States, Italy and Spain.

The CDR3 contains 13 residues. Germline values: CDR1 LGHNA, CDR2 YNFKEQ. V dropped 0 bases and J dropped 4 bases, with 7 bases sitting between them. As originally analysed: Amplification of reference gene primers provided the estimated nucleated cell counts. The data were produced by immunoSEQ multiplex PCR, yet TCRdb's version contains in-frame clones alone and is incomplete. For V, J and clone size, that table is used; D and trimming come from the DNA. The data show roughly 150,000 clones, 87% seen once. The chain links TRBV4-2 to TRBJ2-7; D unresolved. The origin of this receptor is a woman aged 70-85 years with COVID-19, enrolled during active disease. The material sequenced was peripheral blood. The CDR3 spells CASSQDLGYEQYF. The CDR3 nucleotides read TGTGCCAGCAGCCAAGACCTCGGGTACGAGCAGTACTTC.